This T cell receptor (beta chain) was recovered during a study of blood T cell repertoires in COVID-19. Background on the study: Whether acute or convalescent, the COVID-19 samples came from the United States, Italy and Spain. The analysed material was cDNA or gDNA that came from T cells, B-cell-depleted T cells, or PBMCs.

How the authors handled the data: Estimates of nucleated cell counts were drawn from the amplification of reference gene primers. Profiling relied on immunoSEQ multiplex PCR, and the TCRdb table lists in-frame clones only, not all of them. V and J calls and clone size follow that table, whereas D and trimming were derived from the DNA. The sample shows tens of thousands of clones, more than 60% of them seen only once. Germline V CDR1 and CDR2: MNHEY, SVGEGT. The V gene end was trimmed by 4 bases and the J gene end by 5 bases; junction bases not matched to a gene: 12. The CDR3 spans 17 residues. The chain is built from TRBV6-2 or TRBV6-3 and TRBJ2-3, with 10 bases matching TRBD1. The clonotype comes from a human donor in a cohort sampled during active COVID-19. The sample consisted of peripheral blood. The CDR3 protein is CASSSIAGTGDRDTQYF. CDR3 DNA sequence: TGTGCCAGCAGTTCAATCGCCGGGACAGGGGATAGAGATACGCAGTATTTT.